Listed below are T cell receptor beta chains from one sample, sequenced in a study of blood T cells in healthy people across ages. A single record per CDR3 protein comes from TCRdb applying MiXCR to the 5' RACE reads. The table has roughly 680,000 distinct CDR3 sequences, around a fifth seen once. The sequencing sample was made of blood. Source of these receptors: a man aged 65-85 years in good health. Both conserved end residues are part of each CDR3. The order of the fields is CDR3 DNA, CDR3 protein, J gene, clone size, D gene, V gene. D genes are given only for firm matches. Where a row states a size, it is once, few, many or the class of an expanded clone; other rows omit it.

CDR3 DNA: TGCAGTGCTAGAGATCGTAGAGCGGGAGGGATGGAGACCCAGTACTTC; CDR3 protein: CSARDRRAGGMETQYF; J gene: TRBJ2-5; clone size: NA; D gene: TRBD2; V gene: TRBV20-1
CDR3 DNA: TGCAGTGCTAGACGAGATACGAGCACAGATACGCAGTATTTT; CDR3 protein: CSARRDTSTDTQYF; J gene: TRBJ2-3; clone size: NA; D gene: NA; V gene: TRBV20-1
CDR3 DNA: TGTGCCATCAGTGTTATTTTAAGCCACGAGCAGTACTTC; CDR3 protein: CAISVILSHEQYF; J gene: TRBJ2-7; clone size: many; D gene: NA; V gene: TRBV10-3
CDR3 DNA: TGCAGTGCTAGAGATCCGGGTTGGGATACGCAGTATTTT; CDR3 protein: CSARDPGWDTQYF; J gene: TRBJ2-3; clone size: NA; D gene: NA; V gene: TRBV20-1
CDR3 DNA: TGCAGTGCTAGACCAGGGACTAGGAGCTATGAGCAGTTCTTC; CDR3 protein: CSARPGTRSYEQFF; J gene: TRBJ2-1; clone size: many; D gene: TRBD2; V gene: TRBV20-1
CDR3 DNA: TGCAGCGTTGAAGCACGCCAGGGCACTGAAGCTTTCTTT; CDR3 protein: CSVEARQGTEAFF; J gene: TRBJ1-1; clone size: NA; D gene: NA; V gene: TRBV29-1
CDR3 DNA: TGCAGTGCTCCCGGGACTAGCGGGACGTCTCCACAGTATTTT; CDR3 protein: CSAPGTSGTSPQYF; J gene: TRBJ2-3; clone size: many; D gene: TRBD2; V gene: TRBV20-1
CDR3 DNA: TGCGCCAGCATGAGGCCCCACTACGAGCAGTACTTC; CDR3 protein: CASMRPHYEQYF; J gene: TRBJ2-7; clone size: few; D gene: NA; V gene: TRBV10-1
CDR3 DNA: TGTGCCAGCAGTTACTCCGTGGGACAGGGTCGATCGGAACTGTTTTTT; CDR3 protein: CASSYSVGQGRSELFF; J gene: TRBJ1-4; clone size: NA; D gene: TRBD1; V gene: TRBV6-5
CDR3 DNA: TGTGCCAGCAGGTCGAATAAGGTGGGCAGCACAGATGCGCAGTATTTT; CDR3 protein: CASRSNKVGSTDAQYF; J gene: TRBJ2-3; clone size: NA; D gene: NA; V gene: TRBV12-3/TRBV12-4
CDR3 DNA: TGCGCCAGCAGCTCTTCGGGGGTCGGGCGGGGATGGAATGAGCAGTTCTTC; CDR3 protein: CASSSSGVGRGWNEQFF; J gene: TRBJ2-1; clone size: few; D gene: NA; V gene: TRBV5-1
CDR3 DNA: TGCAGTGCCGGGACAGGGAACGCTGAAGCTTTCTTT; CDR3 protein: CSAGTGNAEAFF; J gene: TRBJ1-1; clone size: NA; D gene: TRBD1; V gene: TRBV20-1
CDR3 DNA: TGCGCCAGCAGCCCGGACAGGGCCTCCTACAATGAGCAGTTCTTC; CDR3 protein: CASSPDRASYNEQFF; J gene: TRBJ2-1; clone size: NA; D gene: TRBD1; V gene: TRBV4-1
CDR3 DNA: TGTGCCAGCAGTTCACAGGTTAGCAATCAGCCCCAGCATTTT; CDR3 protein: CASSSQVSNQPQHF; J gene: TRBJ1-5; clone size: NA; D gene: NA; V gene: TRBV7-8
CDR3 DNA: TGTGCCAGCAGCTTAGCGGAGCTAGCGGAGGGCACAGATACGCAGTATTTT; CDR3 protein: CASSLAELAEGTDTQYF; J gene: TRBJ2-3; clone size: few; D gene: TRBD2; V gene: TRBV7-2
CDR3 DNA: TGCAGTGCTAGAAAAAGGGGGCGACCCTACGAGCAGTACTTC; CDR3 protein: CSARKRGRPYEQYF; J gene: TRBJ2-7; clone size: few; D gene: TRBD1; V gene: TRBV20-1
CDR3 DNA: TGTGCCACCAGCAGAGCGGGCGGCACAGATACGCAGTATTTT; CDR3 protein: CATSRAGGTDTQYF; J gene: TRBJ2-3; clone size: few; D gene: NA; V gene: TRBV15
CDR3 DNA: TGTGCCAGCAGTTCAATAACAAACTACGAGCAGTACTTC; CDR3 protein: CASSSITNYEQYF; J gene: TRBJ2-7; clone size: many; D gene: NA; V gene: TRBV2
CDR3 DNA: TGTGCCAGCAGGCAAGAGGGGGGAACAGGGCCCAACTATGGCTACACCTTC; CDR3 protein: CASRQEGGTGPNYGYTF; J gene: TRBJ1-2; clone size: many; D gene: NA; V gene: TRBV3-1
CDR3 DNA: TGCAGCGCCCAAGGAGTCTTCGGCAATGAGCAGTTCTTC; CDR3 protein: CSAQGVFGNEQFF; J gene: TRBJ2-1; clone size: NA; D gene: NA; V gene: TRBV29-1
CDR3 DNA: TGTGCCAGCAGCGGAAGCGGGGGAGAAAATGAGCAGTTCTTC; CDR3 protein: CASSGSGGENEQFF; J gene: TRBJ2-1; clone size: NA; D gene: TRBD2; V gene: TRBV7-2
CDR3 DNA: TGTGCCAGCACTCTGGGGTGGGAGCAGTACTTC; CDR3 protein: CASTLGWEQYF; J gene: TRBJ2-5; clone size: NA; D gene: NA; V gene: TRBV6-2/TRBV6-3
CDR3 DNA: TGTGCCAGCAGTAGAAGGACGGCGAATGAAAAACTGTTTTTT; CDR3 protein: CASSRRTANEKLFF; J gene: TRBJ1-4; clone size: NA; D gene: NA; V gene: TRBV6-5
CDR3 DNA: TGCGCCAGCAGCCCCATGGGGGGAGGGCCATCAGATACGCAGTATTTT; CDR3 protein: CASSPMGGGPSDTQYF; J gene: TRBJ2-3; clone size: few; D gene: TRBD2; V gene: TRBV5-1
CDR3 DNA: TGTGCCAGCAGCTTTACAGCAGCGGGAGGGCCCGTCAGTGAGCAGTTCTTC; CDR3 protein: CASSFTAAGGPVSEQFF; J gene: TRBJ2-1; clone size: NA; D gene: TRBD2; V gene: TRBV11-2
CDR3 DNA: TGCAGTGCTGTAAGCGGGATAAATGACAATGAGCAGTTCTTC; CDR3 protein: CSAVSGINDNEQFF; J gene: TRBJ2-1; clone size: NA; D gene: TRBD2; V gene: TRBV20-1
CDR3 DNA: TGTGCCAGCAGTGAGACAGGGTTCGGCTCTGGGGCCAACGTCCTGACTTTC; CDR3 protein: CASSETGFGSGANVLTF; J gene: TRBJ2-6; clone size: NA; D gene: TRBD1; V gene: TRBV25-1
CDR3 DNA: TGTGCCAGCAGTTTAGAACTAGCGGGAGTTAATGAGCAGTTCTTC; CDR3 protein: CASSLELAGVNEQFF; J gene: TRBJ2-1; clone size: many; D gene: TRBD2; V gene: TRBV5-1
CDR3 DNA: TGTGCCAGTACTGAATTTGACTCTGGGGCCAACGTCCTGACTTTC; CDR3 protein: CASTEFDSGANVLTF; J gene: TRBJ2-6; clone size: few; D gene: NA; V gene: TRBV9
CDR3 DNA: TGTGCCAGCAGCGACCACCCGTTAGACGAGCAGTACTTC; CDR3 protein: CASSDHPLDEQYF; J gene: TRBJ2-7; clone size: few; D gene: NA; V gene: TRBV9
CDR3 DNA: TGTGCCAGCTCACCTTGGACAGGGGGACGCGAAAAACTGTTTTTT; CDR3 protein: CASSPWTGGREKLFF; J gene: TRBJ1-4; clone size: NA; D gene: TRBD1; V gene: TRBV18
CDR3 DNA: TGCAGTGCCAGCAGGGGGCTGTCGGCCTACAATGAGCAGTTCTTC; CDR3 protein: CSASRGLSAYNEQFF; J gene: TRBJ2-1; clone size: many; D gene: TRBD1; V gene: TRBV20-1
CDR3 DNA: TGTGCCATCAGTGAGTCGGGAGAGCCTTATAATTCACCCCTCCACTTT; CDR3 protein: CAISESGEPYNSPLHF; J gene: TRBJ1-6; clone size: NA; D gene: NA; V gene: TRBV10-3
CDR3 DNA: TGCAGTGCTAACCCCCTCGGAGCAGATACGCAGTATTTT; CDR3 protein: CSANPLGADTQYF; J gene: TRBJ2-3; clone size: few; D gene: NA; V gene: TRBV20-1
CDR3 DNA: TGTGCCAGCAGTGGGGGTGTTACCGGGGCCAACGTCCTGACTTTC; CDR3 protein: CASSGGVTGANVLTF; J gene: TRBJ2-6; clone size: NA; D gene: NA; V gene: TRBV2
CDR3 DNA: TGCAGCGTTGCGAGGGAACGGCAAGAGACCCAGTACTTC; CDR3 protein: CSVARERQETQYF; J gene: TRBJ2-5; clone size: many; D gene: NA; V gene: TRBV29-1
CDR3 DNA: TGTGCCAGCAGCTATGGGACGGCGGGGCAGTATTTT; CDR3 protein: CASSYGTAGQYF; J gene: TRBJ2-3; clone size: once; D gene: NA; V gene: TRBV28
CDR3 DNA: TGTGCCAGTAGTACAGCACCTGGTGAGCAGTTCTTC; CDR3 protein: CASSTAPGEQFF; J gene: TRBJ2-1; clone size: NA; D gene: NA; V gene: TRBV19
CDR3 DNA: TGTGCCAGCAGCGGACGGATTGAAGCTTTCTTT; CDR3 protein: CASSGRIEAFF; J gene: TRBJ1-1; clone size: NA; D gene: NA; V gene: TRBV28
CDR3 DNA: TGTGCCAGCAGTACTGGGGGCTACGAGCAGTACTTC; CDR3 protein: CASSTGGYEQYF; J gene: TRBJ2-7; clone size: NA; D gene: NA; V gene: TRBV6-2/TRBV6-3
CDR3 DNA: TGTGCCAGCAGTACCTGGGACACCTCAGATACGCAGTATTTT; CDR3 protein: CASSTWDTSDTQYF; J gene: TRBJ2-3; clone size: NA; D gene: NA; V gene: TRBV12-3/TRBV12-4
CDR3 DNA: TGTGCCAGCAGAAACCTAAACATTCAGTACTTC; CDR3 protein: CASRNLNIQYF; J gene: TRBJ2-4; clone size: NA; D gene: NA; V gene: TRBV2
CDR3 DNA: TGCAGTGCTAGAGCTACCCATTCTAACTCTGGAAACACCATATATTTT; CDR3 protein: CSARATHSNSGNTIYF; J gene: TRBJ1-3; clone size: NA; D gene: NA; V gene: TRBV20-1
CDR3 DNA: TGTGCCAGCAGTCGGCTTTCAGGCTCCTACGAGCAGTACTTC; CDR3 protein: CASSRLSGSYEQYF; J gene: TRBJ2-7; clone size: NA; D gene: NA; V gene: TRBV2
CDR3 DNA: TGTGCCAGCAGCCGTGACCGGAGCCTTTACAATGAGCAGTTCTTC; CDR3 protein: CASSRDRSLYNEQFF; J gene: TRBJ2-1; clone size: many; D gene: NA; V gene: TRBV7-2